The sequence of this TCR beta chain was determined in a study of T cells in Graves' hyperthyroidism and ophthalmopathy. For the study at large: The initial diagnosis was the point when peripheral blood was collected, ahead of any treatment. Study conclusions and caveats: Ophthalmopathy and stable hyperthyroidism were told apart by a 13 V-J model.

CDR1 SGHTA and CDR2 FQGNSA come from the germline V gene. The CDR3 is 12 residues long. V shed 2 bases and J shed 11 bases, with 10 bases lying between them. The study enrolled patients aged 18 to 65 with newly diagnosed hyperthyroidism of under 2 months' duration. For the diagnoses, clinical symptoms, serum thyroxine and TRAb, thyroid ultrasound and orbital computed tomography were used. Amplified TCR beta CDR3 regions came from RNA transcripts. TCR CDR3 underwent first-round RT-PCR with the HTBI primer set. TCRdb used MiXCR to reprocess the multiplex PCR reads, holding one entry per CDR3 protein. Counted here are hundreds of thousands of distinct CDR3 sequences, less than 30% occurring once; the ten biggest clones make up approximately 25%. This clonotype was recorded at least ten times. Its antigen remains unidentified.

The V and J genes are TRBV7-2 and TRBJ1-5; no reliable D call. The receptor comes from a middle-aged man with Graves' hyperthyroidism that later progressed to Graves' ophthalmopathy. The sequencing input was blood. The CDR3 coding sequence is TGTGCCAGCAGCTTAAACGGACTAACCCAGCATTTT. Its protein product is CASSLNGLTQHF. Variable domain in full (rest from reference TRBV7-2 and TRBJ1-5): GAGVSQSPSNKVTEKGKDVELRCDPISGHTALYWYRQSLGQGLEFLIYFQGNSAPDKSGLPSDRFSAERTGGSVSTLTIQRTQQEDSAVYLCASSLNGLTQHFGDGTRLSIL.